Described below is a single T cell receptor beta chain sequence and its context. The clone's antigen remains unknown. The input lacks base qualities; no much larger clone sits a single base away. This sample was taken from a study of cytomegalovirus exposure and HLA in healthy donors (dated by TCRdb to 2017 to 2019). In the study overall: According to an earlier analysis of a few hundred of the donors, 150 million to 200 million T cells yielded roughly 100 million unique TCR beta sequences and about 280 Gb of sequence data. Roughly 5 DR-DQ haplotypes were handled as single units for association and clustering, since linkage in the cohort was strong. Of the 300 to 500 genotyped donors, 75% to 85% were placed in the genetic ancestry cluster associated with self-reported Caucasian donors. Every repertoire in the discovery cohort had been generated on one and the same sequencing platform. The later analysis used no new phenotypic data to find candidate immune exposures, relying instead on TCR beta sequences and their occurrence across donors. The study used immunosequencing to profile the T cell repertoires of approximately 630 subjects and linked those repertoires to cytomegalovirus serostatus. Along with the approximately 600-subject first cohort, a separate validation cohort of roughly 110 different subjects was used. Across some 400 genotyped donors of the cohort, an average of about 220,000 unique TCR beta nucleotide sequences per donor were sequenced, and around 20% of those sequences were non-productive. High-throughput TCR immunosequencing, statistical association of individual TCRs with disease status, and machine learning were combined to predict cytomegalovirus infection status. In an earlier analysis of around 540 of the donors, high-throughput TCR beta sequencing was used to judge whether each TCR beta V gene segment behaved as functional or pseudogenic. A later analysis re-analyzed previously published TCR beta repertoires from about 730 donors and added high-resolution HLA genotyping to study TCR occurrence patterns. HLA typing covered class I and class II loci at four-digit resolution. The number of donors typed differed by locus, with 629-630 for A, B, C, DRB1 and DQB1, over 500 for DQA1, 606 for DPA1, and 472 for DPB1. Donor age, sex, ethnicity and CMV serostatus were compiled alongside the repertoire data. The aim of the study was to test whether cataloging public T cell receptors could identify signatures of past pathogen exposure. Around 330 gigabases of sequencing data and around 90 million unique TCR sequences made up an early release that covered about 640 HLA-typed donors. Genome-wide SNP genotypes for about 65% of the roughly 670 donors were used in a later genetic analysis, which treated that subset as a discovery cohort. Study-wide conclusions, independent of this receptor: This cohort had only TCR beta chains sequenced, and the lack of alpha or paired-chain data limited which features could be detected. Linkage disequilibrium might explain the correlated functional status among segregating V segments, but an unknown experimental factor could not be excluded. Presence/absence analyses assumed roughly uniform sequencing depth across donors, an assumption that may not hold. In a later analysis, most CMV-associated TCR beta chains were found to appear HLA-restricted, with HLA associations seemingly driven largely by CMV exposure. A later analysis associated 17,000 or so TCR beta sequences with specific HLA alleles at a false discovery rate of 0.05. According to a later analysis, TCR association rates differed among HLA loci, with DRB1 alleles showing the most associated TCRs and HLA-C alleles showing the fewest. A cluster of highly shared sequence variants was judged likely to represent a technical artifact of the sequencing pipeline. In a later analysis, HLA-associated TCR beta chains showed more clonal expansion and lower generation probabilities than non-associated chains that were equally common. Broadly in line with IMGT annotations, most TCR beta V segments showed up in productive rearrangements about 87% or about 30% of the time in an earlier analysis of around 600 of the donors. Several of the top co-occurrence clusters appeared to be linked to parvovirus B19, influenza, CMV and Epstein-Barr virus, according to a later analysis. A further reported finding was that TCR beta sequences accurately predicted the HLA-A and HLA-B alleles for most subjects in the first cohort. When HLA alleles, especially DR and DQ, strongly co-occurred, attributing TCR associations to individual alleles was difficult. Most TCR sequences were observed very rarely across donors, whereas some public TCRs were present in many individuals. An association between a missense DCLRE1C variant and V-gene and J-gene trimming of TCR beta chains was found in a later genetic analysis and replicated in an independent cohort. In the study, about 150 TCR beta chains were listed as associated with cytomegalovirus. The only immune exposure information available for the cohort was CMV serostatus. In vitro tests confirmed that a few of the cytomegalovirus-associated TCR beta chains recognize cytomegalovirus antigens. The authors suggested that the approach could potentially be generalized to other disease states and immunological phenotypes. Because counts were too low, about 18 rarely observed V segments, including chromosome 9 orphons, were excluded from the earlier analysis of 587 of the donors. In both the original and validation cohorts, the classifier was reported to diagnose cytomegalovirus status with high specificity and sensitivity. Because HLA typing was unavailable for some donors at each locus, only the typed subset was used in association tests. Compared with the roughly 700-donor mean, donors in an Asian-associated ancestry cluster had fewer N-insertions in productive TCRs, according to a later genetic analysis. Some IMGT-functional V segments, including TRBV6-2 and TRBV6-3, could not be distinguished by the 87-base-pair reads and were therefore excluded.

The cohort comprised 710 or so healthy bone marrow donors. At the time of sampling, all cohort members were nominally healthy, though unrecorded immune exposures were likely present. The donor tested CMV seropositive and was one of the 289 seropositive cohort members. Every donor gave a peripheral blood sample, and the peripheral blood mononuclear cells from that sample were used for TCR beta sequencing. The Qiagen DNeasy Blood Extraction Kit was used to extract genomic DNA from the blood cell samples. Between the V and J ends, shortened by 1 base and 5 bases respectively, the junction contains 11 bases. The CDR3 runs 15 amino acids, cysteine and phenylalanine included. The retained sequence is limited to the CDR3, 45 bases, with the frame set at the first base. CDR1 and CDR2 were assigned from the germline V gene as KGHSH and LQKENI. The library relied on the immunoSEQ multiplex PCR assay. The multiplex PCR relied on a mix of 60 forward primers for TCR Vbeta segments and 13 reverse primers for TCR Jbeta segments. The CDR3 region of rearranged TCR beta genes was amplified from genomic DNA by a multiplex PCR assay. On the Illumina HiSeq System, the amplified TCR beta libraries were sequenced as 87-base-pair reads. The original methods were these. Across the 666 repertoires, a later analysis counted 60 million to 90 million unique TCR beta chains, roughly 11 million of which were shared by at least two donors. A nearest-neighbor algorithm error-corrected the raw reads and collapsed the reads into unique sequences, merging closely related sequences to remove PCR and sequencing errors. To assign V, D and J gene segments, CDR3 sequences were aligned to IMGT reference sequences. For a sequence to be retained, a match of at least six nucleotides was required to both a V gene segment and a J gene segment. A rearrangement counted as productive if the CDR3 had no stop codons and remained in frame with V and J, and every other rearrangement counted as non-productive. Following IMGT convention, CDR3 was defined as the stretch from the second conserved V-encoded cysteine to the conserved J-encoded phenylalanine. The earlier analysis of about 560 of the donors excluded any sequence lacking an unambiguous match to a single V gene segment. In an earlier analysis of more than 500 of the donors, a V segment was called functional when productive rearrangements were above 56.7%, and segregating when the standard deviation between donors exceeded 5%. A statistical classification framework was built for diagnosing cytomegalovirus status from the catalog of TCR beta chain sequences. In a later analysis, V and J genes were assigned by comparing TCR nucleotide sequences against IMGT/GENE-DB human TR gene sequences. Using the TCRdist pipeline, a later analysis assigned CDR3 sequences along with most-parsimonious VDJ recombination scenarios. In a later analysis, every TCR beta chain was defined by the combination of its CDR3 amino acid sequence and its V-gene family, and reads without a unique V-gene family were dropped. As a way to deal with suspected cross-contamination and a sequencing artifact, a later analysis dropped hundreds of nucleotide sequences that were highly shared and had low generation probability. For each public chain, a later analysis derived a clonal expansion index from normalized ranks of inferred template counts within each repertoire. A later analysis computed generation probabilities with a VDJ recombination model fitted to out-of-frame rearrangements, and checked the results against IGoR. In a later analysis, hypergeometric tests were used to score TCR-TCR, TCR-HLA and TCR-CMV co-occurrence, with a repertoire-size bias correction applied to TCR pairs. A later analysis estimated false discovery rates by permuting HLA or CMV assignments 20 times. In a later analysis, co-occurring TCRs were grouped using DBSCAN, with TCRdist sequence similarity added in when clustering inside HLA-allele-positive subsets. Co-occurrence clustering excluded repertoires with fewer than 30,000 or more than 120,000 public chains, plus five with anomalous nucleotide sharing. Drawn from immuneACCESS, this table holds only the in-frame rearrangements with V and J called that TCRdb kept. Clones are partly lost; checked studies trace under half to an unresolved V gene and leave the rest unexplained. Clone size and the V and J calls come from that table; the DNA yielded D and trimming. Across this sample there are about 130,000 clones, with approximately 85% seen only once. The ten largest clones take up about 6.7% of the sample.

In this chain, TRBV18 is recombined with TRBJ1-4, with no D gene named confidently. The specimen sequenced was PBMCs. The source of this sequence is a woman aged 25 to 39 in good health and CMV-seropositive. The CDR3 region has the sequence CASSPREAKNEKLFF. The sequenced DNA: TGTGCCAGCTCACCACGGGAGGCCAAGAATGAAAAACTGTTTTTT.